The T cell receptor beta chain described here comes from a study of blood T cell repertoires in COVID-19. Original data processing: Amplified reference gene primers provided the basis for estimating nucleated cell counts. Sequenced by immunoSEQ multiplex PCR; TCRdb stores in-frame clones only, minus some. That table furnishes V, J and clone size, whereas the DNA furnished D and trimming. The table shows about 120,000 clones, with about nine tenths occurring only once. The CDR3 spans 14 residues. Germline CDR1 and CDR2: LGHDT and YNNKEL (reference sequence). With V trimmed by 3 bases and J by 7 bases, 6 bases remained unmatched.

Sequencing input: peripheral blood. The chain recombines TRBV3-1 (or the pseudogene TRBV3-2) with TRBJ2-7; 10 bases are a match to TRBD2. The source of this sequence is a man between 65 and 85 years old who had recovered from COVID-19. This chain's CDR3 is CASSHVLAGDEQYF. In nucleotides, the CDR3 is TGTGCCAGCAGCCATGTTCTAGCGGGAGATGAGCAGTACTTC.